These 7 T cell receptor beta chains came from one sample sequenced in a study of cytomegalovirus exposure and HLA in healthy donors. Amplification used 60 Vbeta primers and 13 Jbeta primers. TCRdb's copy holds only in-frame clones and misses some; the assay was immunoSEQ multiplex PCR. The sample includes approximately 280,000 clones, about 90% seen only once; the top ten take approximately 2.2%. What was sequenced was PBMCs. These receptors were collected from a woman under 30 in good health and CMV-seronegative.

The chain employs TRBV7-6 and TRBJ2-7, with 7 nucleotides matching TRBD1. The CDR3 covers 17 residues. Trimming at V came to 4 bases and at J to 0 bases, leaving 12 bases not matched to a gene. Germline V lookup: CDR1 SGHVS, CDR2 FNYEAQ. CDR3 sequence: CASSSNQRQGRSYEQYF. The CDR3 bases are TGTGCCAGCAGCTCAAACCAAAGACAGGGTCGCTCCTACGAGCAGTACTTC.

This chain joins TRBV6-1 and TRBJ1-2; D unresolved. Trimming removed 7 bases from V and 4 bases from J, with 19 bases in between. The CDR3 is 15 residues long. The V gene's germline CDR1 is MNHNS and CDR2 SASEGT. The CDR3 region has the DNA TGTGCCAGCACCCAATTTATATCCAACTTCTATGGCTACACCTTC. It codes for CASTQFISNFYGYTF.

V and J are TRBV7-3 and TRBJ2-1; 7 positions agree with TRBD2. Germline CDR1 and CDR2: SGHTA and FQGTGA. The CDR3 runs to 14 residues. V was pared by 5 bases and J by 4 bases, with 5 bases of the junction left unmatched. The CDR3 loop is CASSPSGIYNEQFF. CDR3 nucleotides: TGTGCCAGCAGCCCGAGCGGGATTTACAATGAGCAGTTCTTC.

The chain links TRBV29-1 to TRBJ2-3; D call uncertain. V lost 1 base and J 2 bases, leaving 7 bases between the germline ends. The CDR3 has 13 residues. CDR1 is SQVTM and CDR2 is ANQGSEA in the germline V gene. The CDR3 DNA reads TGCAGCGTTGAAGCTTGGGCCACAGATACGCAGTATTTT. Translating it yields CSVEAWATDTQYF.

The chain joins TRBV6-4 to TRBJ2-1; possibly TRBD1 for D (6 bases). The CDR3 runs 14 residues. The V gene's germline CDR1 is MRHNA and CDR2 SNTAGT. Trimming stripped 5 bases from V and 4 bases from J, with 12 bases between. CDR3 DNA sequence: TGTGCCAGCAGTAAGGACAGAGATTACAATGAGCAGTTCTTC. Encoded protein: CASSKDRDYNEQFF.

The V gene is TRBV19, the J gene TRBJ2-7; D possibly corresponds to TRBD1 (5 bases). This CDR3 has 14 residues. Germline CDR1 reads LNHDA; CDR2 reads SQIVND (reference sequence). Between the trimmed V and J ends, which lost 3 bases and 0 bases, there was a span of 9 bases. The CDR3 spells CASSIGAVSYEQYF. The DNA for the CDR3 is TGTGCCAGTAGTATTGGGGCCGTCTCCTACGAGCAGTACTTC.

This clone was seen once. The chain uses TRBV11-2 and TRBJ1-4, with D perhaps TRBD1 (5 bases). Germline CDR1 and CDR2: SGHAT and FQNNGV. This CDR3 comprises 14 residues. With 3 bases removed from V and 8 bases from J, the gap between germline ends came to 13 bases. CDR3 region: CASSFSPQGEKLFF. The DNA for the CDR3 is TGTGCCAGCAGCTTCTCCCCCCAGGGAGAAAAACTGTTTTTT.